The entry below gives a single TCR beta chain sequence along with its context. The antigen remains unidentified. This entry is derived from a study of cytomegalovirus exposure and HLA in healthy donors. General study results and limits: The study designated some 180 TCR beta chains cytomegalovirus-associated.

V lost 8 bases and J lost 3; bases outside the gene matches: 9. CDR3 length: 15 amino acids. The germline gives CDR1 SNHLY, CDR2 FYNNEI. PCR was performed using 60 Vbeta and 13 Jbeta primers. Here immunoSEQ multiplex PCR was the method, and the copy in TCRdb shows in-frame clones only, minus some. The sample comprises fewer than 200,000 clones, 81% of which are singletons, and around 4.7% rests with the top ten. The sample taken for sequencing was PBMCs. The chain employs TRBV2 and TRBJ1-1; 10 nucleotides match TRBD1. The source is a woman aged 18 to 35 in good health and CMV-seropositive. The CDR3 DNA reads TGTGCCAGCTGGGACAGGGGAAGGGTGGACACTGAAGCTTTCTTT. Translating gives CASWDRGRVDTEAFF.